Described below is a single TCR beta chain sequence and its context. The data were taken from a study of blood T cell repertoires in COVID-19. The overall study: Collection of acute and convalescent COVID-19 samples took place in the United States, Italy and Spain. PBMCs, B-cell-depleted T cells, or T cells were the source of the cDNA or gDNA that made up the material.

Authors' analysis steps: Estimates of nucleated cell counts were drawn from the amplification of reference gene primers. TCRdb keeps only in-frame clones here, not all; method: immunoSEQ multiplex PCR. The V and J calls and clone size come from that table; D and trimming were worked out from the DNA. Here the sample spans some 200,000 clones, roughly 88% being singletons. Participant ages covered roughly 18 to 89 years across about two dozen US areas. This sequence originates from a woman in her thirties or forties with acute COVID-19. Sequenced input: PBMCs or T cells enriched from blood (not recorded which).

CDR3 sequence: CASSPGQGAYEQYF. The CDR3 DNA reads TGTGCCAGTAGTCCGGGACAGGGGGCCTACGAGCAGTACTTC. V and J are TRBV19 and TRBJ2-7, with TRBD1 matching 11 bases. This CDR3 spans 14 amino acids. Looked up from germline, CDR1 is LNHDA and CDR2 is SQIVND (reference sequence). V was pared by 5 bases and J by 2 bases, with 2 bases of the junction left unmatched.